The 5 T cell receptor beta chains in this list originate from one sample, sequenced in a study. TRBV12-4/TRBJ1-2 clonotypes were amplified with adaptor-ligated barcode primers. One entry per CDR3 protein, called by TCRdb with MiXCR from the multiplex PCR reads. The data contain approximately 400 distinct CDR3 sequences, roughly 30% of them seen just once; the ten biggest clones take up around 50%. Treg sorting used a CD4+CD25+CD127-/low gate. Material: tumor-infiltrating Tregs sorted from the breast tumor. These receptors were collected from a female donor with breast cancer.

This clonotype was counted a few times. This chain links TRBV12-3 or TRBV12-4 with TRBJ1-2; D not resolved. The CDR3 sequence is 12 residues long. The V and J ends lost 7 bases and 8 bases respectively, with 14 bases between them. The CDR3 DNA reads TGTGCCAGCACCGGGCCCTTTGGAGGCTACACCTTC. Translating it yields CASTGPFGGYTF.

This clonotype was recorded a few times. The chain combines TRBV12-3 or TRBV12-4 with TRBJ1-2; 8 bases line up with TRBD1. J gave up 4 bases and V 4 bases, and 2 bases lay outside the gene matches. This CDR3 contains 13 residues. The CDR3 here is CASSSGQGYGYTF. As DNA, the CDR3 is TGTGCCAGCAGTTCCGGACAGGGCTATGGCTACACCTTC.

This clonotype came up a few times. CDR3 residues: CASSSRVYYGYTF. The CDR3 DNA is TGTGCCAGCAGTTCGAGAGTCTACTATGGCTACACCTTC. The chain couples TRBV12-3 or TRBV12-4 to TRBJ1-2; D gene ambiguous. There are 13 residues in the CDR3. V lost 4 bases, J lost 3 bases, and 9 bases lay in between.

The chain uses TRBV12-3 or TRBV12-4 and TRBJ1-2; no clear D. CDR3 length equals 13 residues. Trimming pared 7 bases from V and 0 bases from J, leaving 9 bases between. CDR3 coding DNA: TGTGCCAGCATAGATAGACCTAACTATGGCTACACCTTC. It specifies CASIDRPNYGYTF.

The chain joins TRBV12-3 or TRBV12-4 to TRBJ1-2; no clear D. V shed 2 bases and J shed 9 bases, with 13 bases lying between them. This CDR3 region has 13 residues. CDR3 coding DNA: TGTGCCAGCAGTTTACTCCGCCTGGTGAGCTACACCTTC. It translates to CASSLLRLVSYTF.